The TCR beta chain described here comes from a study of CXCR3-negative and CXCR3-positive naive CD8 T cells. Broader study findings: More hydrophobic TRB CDR3s were found in CXCR3-positive naive cells than in CXCR3-negative naive cells. Cryopreserved cells partially lost CXCR3 expression, and fresh PBMCs were used in most assays.

All TRB cDNA libraries came from 5' RACE performed with UMI labels. With the 5' RACE reads reprocessed, TCRdb shows one record per CDR3 protein and no DNA. The sample totals some 130,000 distinct CDR3 sequences; its top ten clones hold about 0.37%. This CDR3 has 17 amino acids. Germline CDR1 and CDR2: SQVTM and ANQGSEA. With regard to this clonotype: Its matching antigen is unknown.

The receptor comes from a human donor in good health. Some clones in this sample may be carry-over from other donors' samples. What was sequenced was naive CXCR3+ CD8+ T cells from blood. Sample subset: CD45RO-CCR7+CD27+CD95- naive CD8+ T cells expressing CXCR3 (TNR3+). J is TRBJ2-6 and V is TRBV29-1; TCRdb gives TRBD2 as the D gene, but with no DNA this cannot be confirmed. The CDR3 region is CSATTDTEDSGANVLTF.